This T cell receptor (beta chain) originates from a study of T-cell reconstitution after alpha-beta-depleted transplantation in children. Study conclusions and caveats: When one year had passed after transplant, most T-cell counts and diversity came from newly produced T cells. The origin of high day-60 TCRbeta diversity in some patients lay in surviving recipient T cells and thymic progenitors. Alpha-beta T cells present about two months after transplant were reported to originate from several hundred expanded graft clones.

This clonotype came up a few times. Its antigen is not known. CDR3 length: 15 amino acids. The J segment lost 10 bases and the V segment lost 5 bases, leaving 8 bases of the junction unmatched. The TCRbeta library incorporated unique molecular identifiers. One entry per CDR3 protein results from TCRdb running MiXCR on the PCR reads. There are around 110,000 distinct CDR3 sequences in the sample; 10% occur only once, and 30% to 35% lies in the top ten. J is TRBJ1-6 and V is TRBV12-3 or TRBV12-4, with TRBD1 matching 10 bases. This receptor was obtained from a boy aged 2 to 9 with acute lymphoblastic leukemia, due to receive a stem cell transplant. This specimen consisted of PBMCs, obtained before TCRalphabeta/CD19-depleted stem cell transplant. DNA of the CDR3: TGTGCCAGCAGTGCCGGGACAGGGGTGGGATCACCCCTCCACTTT. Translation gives CASSAGTGVGSPLHF.